One and the same sample provided the 10 T cell receptor beta chains below, sequenced in a study of CD8+ T cells in alopecia areata. Extraction and reverse transcription of RNA yielded cDNA as the sequencing template. Assay used: immunoSEQ multiplex PCR; TCRdb lists only in-frame clones, some missing. The sample consists of some 240,000 clones, around three fifths of them appearing once. The specimen comprised CD4+ T cells sorted from blood, sampled at week 0. All receptors come from a human donor with alopecia areata.

The chain combines TRBV6-6 with TRBJ2-7, with 7 nucleotides matching TRBD1. V was pared by 2 bases and J by 9 bases, with 4 bases of the junction left unmatched. The germline V gene has CDR1 MNHNY and CDR2 SVGAGI (reference sequence). The CDR3 consists of 12 residues. The CDR3 loop is CASSYGQERQYF. CDR3 in DNA: TGTGCCAGCAGTTACGGACAGGAACGGCAGTACTTC.

This chain connects TRBV10-3 to TRBJ2-1; D gene uncertain. This CDR3 has 11 amino acids. Trimming took 8 bases from V and 8 from J, leaving 10 bases between them. Germline V CDR1 and CDR2: ENHRY, SYGVKD. CDR3 in amino acids: CAIASLHEQFF. Here the CDR3 DNA reads TGTGCCATCGCCTCCCTCCATGAGCAGTTCTTC.

V is TRBV18 and J is TRBJ1-2; TRBD1 might be the D (5 bases). This CDR3 has 15 amino acids. Trimming shortened V by 0 bases and J by 2 bases, and 10 bases separated the two germline ends. From germline, CDR1 is KGHSH and CDR2 LQKENI. Here the CDR3 DNA reads TGTGCCAGCTCACCACCGACAGTCCCCAACTATGGCTACACCTTC. Translation gives CASSPPTVPNYGYTF.

The rearrangement links TRBV29-1 to TRBJ1-1, with D perhaps matching TRBD1 (5 bases). The germline CDR1 and CDR2 sequences are SQVTM and ANQGSEA. Trimming cost V 8 bases and J 0 bases, with 13 bases left between them. The CDR3 sequence is 13 residues long. The CDR3 coding sequence is TGCAGCACCGTGGGGACTTTGAACACTGAAGCTTTCTTT. Translation gives CSTVGTLNTEAFF.

The genes are TRBV19 and TRBJ2-5; the D call may be TRBD1 or TRBD2 (5 bases each). Germline assignment: CDR1 LNHDA and CDR2 SQIVND (reference sequence). This CDR3 has 15 amino acids. V dropped 4 bases and J dropped 1 base, with 13 bases sitting between them. The CDR3 bases are TGTGCCAGTAGTACCGGGATGGGACCCCAAGAGACCCAGTACTTC. It is translated as CASSTGMGPQETQYF.

This clone turned up a few times. The rearrangement joins TRBV18 to TRBJ2-1; 10 bases are a match to TRBD2. There are 17 residues in the CDR3. V dropped 2 bases and J dropped 3; count of bases not matched to a gene: 7. Germline assignment: CDR1 KGHSH and CDR2 LQKENI. The CDR3 protein is CASSPKLAGAHYNEQFF. Written as DNA, the CDR3 is TGTGCCAGCTCACCAAAGCTAGCGGGAGCCCACTACAATGAGCAGTTCTTC.

The chain is built from TRBV14 and TRBJ2-6; D may be TRBD1 (5 bases). CDR1 and CDR2 (germline): SGHDN, FVKESK. Trimming removed 0 bases from V and 5 bases from J, with 11 bases in between. CDR3 length: 16 residues. Here the CDR3 DNA reads TGTGCCAGCAGCCAAGATGTCAGGGCTAGGGCCAACGTCCTGACTTTC. This sequence encodes CASSQDVRARANVLTF.

This clone was seen only a few times. Distinct nucleotide sequences in the sample also encode this CDR3. This chain uses TRBV25-1 with TRBJ2-7; no reliable D call. The CDR3 is 12 residues long. The germline gives CDR1 MGHDK, CDR2 SYGVNS. The V end lost 1 base, the J end lost 3 bases, and 4 bases lay between the germline ends. The CDR3 loop reads CASSESVYEQYF. CDR3 in DNA: TGTGCCAGCAGTGAATCGGTCTACGAGCAGTACTTC.

V is TRBV29-1 and J is TRBJ2-1, with TRBD2 matching 8 bases. The trim removed 4 bases at V and 12 bases at J, leaving 11 bases unmatched. The CDR3 is 13 residues long. CDR1 SQVTM and CDR2 ANQGSEA come from the germline V gene. The chain's CDR3 is CSVGGLDPGRQFF. DNA for the CDR3: TGCAGCGTTGGGGGACTAGATCCCGGTAGGCAGTTCTTC.

The sample holds many counts of this clone. The chain combines TRBV27 with TRBJ1-4, with 9 bases that match TRBD1. From germline, CDR1 is MNHEY and CDR2 SMNVEV (reference sequence). The V and J ends lost 5 bases and 5 bases, in that order; junction bases with no gene match: 6. The CDR3 totals 15 residues. CDR3: CASSLNRGLNEKLFF. The CDR3 bases are TGTGCCAGCAGTCTGAACAGGGGGCTGAATGAAAAACTGTTTTTT.